Included here is one T cell receptor beta chain sequence, with context. Its cognate antigen is unknown. The CDR3 has 19 amino acids. This entry belongs to a study of T cell clones after liver transplantation. The table came from immunoSEQ multiplex PCR; TCRdb's copy has only in-frame clones and leaves some out. The sample records 55,000 to 75,000 clones, about 70% being singletons. Study-level points and caveats: These preliminary findings come from unstandardized post-transplant sampling times.

The rearrangement links TRBV21-1 to TRBJ2-3; the table's D call, TRBD1, has no DNA check behind it. TRBV21-1 constitutes a pseudogene. This receptor was identified in a human patient who received a liver transplant. Some T cells may trace back to the graft donor. Here the sequenced sample was CD4+ T cells from blood, taken at the approximately 16-month timepoint. The CDR3 protein is CASTNGAVTGRMQRDTQYF. CDR3 nucleotides: TGTGCCAGCACCAACGGCGCCGTGACAGGCCGCATGCAACGGGATACGCAGTATTTT.